The sequence of this T cell receptor (beta chain) was determined in a study of cytomegalovirus exposure and HLA in healthy donors. About the research overall: Within the Caucasian-associated ancestry cluster were more than 75% of the approximately 400 genotyped donors. Broader study findings: Apart from CMV serostatus, no immune exposure information was available. A missense variant in DCLRE1C was later tied to TCR beta V- and J-gene trimming. Specificity of a few CMV-associated chains for CMV antigens was verified in vitro.

The PCR had 60 Vbeta and 13 Jbeta primers. The table came from immunoSEQ multiplex PCR; TCRdb's copy has only in-frame clones and leaves some out. The data contain around 130,000 clones, about 8.5% of them singletons. Trimming took off 3 bases at V and 2 bases at J, with 11 bases between the two ends. The CDR3 spans 15 residues. Looked up from germline, CDR1 is MNHNS and CDR2 is SASEGT. As to this clone: No antigen is known for it.

This receptor was taken from a man in his forties or fifties in good health and CMV-seronegative. What was sequenced was PBMCs. The V gene is TRBV6-1, the J gene TRBJ1-5, with a weak D call TRBD1 (5 bases). The CDR3 DNA reads TGTGCCAGCAGTGAGGACATGTTCGGCAATCAGCCCCAGCATTTT. Translated, it gives CASSEDMFGNQPQHF.